Below are 17 T cell receptor beta chains sequenced from a single sample in a study of blood T cell repertoires in COVID-19. Measured with immunoSEQ multiplex PCR; TCRdb has only the in-frame clones, and not every one. The sample lists more than 150,000 clones, roughly 80% occurring once. Sequenced material: peripheral blood. The receptors were gathered from a middle-aged man who had recovered from COVID-19.

The chain carries TRBV7-8 and TRBJ2-3, with 7 bases identical to TRBD2. CDR1 and CDR2 (germline): SGHVS, FQNEAQ. This CDR3 has 13 amino acids. V gave up 5 bases and J gave up 5 bases; unmatched junction bases: 4. The CDR3 sequence: CASSRTREDTQYF. The CDR3 DNA reads TGTGCCAGCAGCAGGACTAGAGAAGATACGCAGTATTTT.

This rearrangement joins TRBV18 to TRBJ1-6, with D perhaps TRBD1 (6 bases). Germline lookup yields CDR1 KGHSH and CDR2 LQKENI. The CDR3 has 14 amino acids. V was shortened by 4 bases and J by 9 bases, with 13 bases between the two germline ends. CDR3 in amino acids: CASSQLTGGSPLHF. DNA for the CDR3: TGTGCCAGCTCACAACTGACAGGTGGTTCACCCCTCCACTTT.

The J gene is TRBJ2-7, the V gene TRBV9; 9 nucleotides line up with TRBD2. From germline, CDR1 is SGDLS and CDR2 YYNGEE. The CDR3 length is 13 residues. J was trimmed by 7 bases and V by 3 bases; bases with no gene match: 5. The chain's CDR3 is CASSAGLAGEQYF. Written as DNA, the CDR3 is TGTGCCAGCAGCGCGGGACTAGCTGGAGAGCAGTACTTC. Filled out from reference TRBV9 and TRBJ2-7, the complete variable domain reads DSGVTQTPKHLITATGQRVTLRCSPRSGDLSVYWYQQSLDQGLQFLIQYYNGEERAKGNILERFSAQQFPDLHSELNLSSLELGDSALYFCASSAGLAGEQYFGPGTRLTVT.

The genes are TRBV4-1 and TRBJ2-4, with TRBD2 matching over 7 bases. The CDR3 is made up of 18 amino acids. V lost 0 bases, J lost 3 bases, and 11 bases stayed unmatched. The V gene's germline CDR1 is MGHRA and CDR2 YSYEKL. The CDR3 loop reads CASSQDAVLLAVKNIQYF. The CDR3 nucleotides read TGCGCCAGCAGCCAAGATGCTGTCTTGCTAGCGGTCAAAAACATTCAGTACTTC.

This chain joins TRBV5-1 and TRBJ2-1, with D hard to call. There are 14 residues in the CDR3. From germline, CDR1 is SGHRS and CDR2 YFSETQ. Trimming pared 0 bases from V and 3 bases from J, leaving 7 bases between. The DNA of the CDR3 is TGCGCCAGCAGCTTGGACGGAGTCTACAATGAGCAGTTCTTC. Protein sequence: CASSLDGVYNEQFF.

The chain combines TRBV28 with TRBJ2-1; 8 nucleotides line up with TRBD2. V gave up 5 bases and J gave up 0 bases; unmatched junction bases: 3. Germline V gives CDR1 MDHEN, CDR2 SYDVKM. This CDR3 is built from 15 residues. This CDR3 reads CASSISGDSYNEQFF. The CDR3 coding sequence is TGTGCCAGCAGTATTAGCGGGGACTCCTACAATGAGCAGTTCTTC.

V is TRBV30 and J is TRBJ2-3; D is ambiguous. Germline V gene data show CDR1 as GTSNPN and CDR2 as SVGIG (reference sequence). Trimming stripped 1 base from V and 2 bases from J, with 13 bases between. The CDR3 runs 15 residues. The CDR3 loop is CAWSGGVVLTDTQYF. CDR3 coding DNA: TGTGCCTGGAGTGGAGGCGTGGTGCTCACAGATACGCAGTATTTT.

The chain links TRBV5-4 to TRBJ2-2; tentative D call: TRBD2 (6 bases). CDR1 SGHNT and CDR2 YYREEE come from the germline V gene (reference sequence). Trimming stripped 1 base from V and 7 bases from J, with 23 bases between. The CDR3 is made up of 18 amino acids. The CDR3 protein is CASSLRAGGTYGSGELFF. CDR3 sequence (DNA): TGTGCCAGCAGCTTGAGGGCAGGAGGGACGTACGGGAGCGGGGAGCTGTTTTTT. The variable domain in full, completed from reference TRBV5-4 and TRBJ2-2, reads ETGVTQSPTHLIKTRGQQVTLRCSSQSGHNTVSWYQQALGQGPQFIFQYYREEENGRGNFPPRFSGLQFPNYSSELNVNALELDDSALYLCASSLRAGGTYGSGELFFGEGSRLTVL.

The CDR3 region has the DNA TGCAGCGTTACGACAGGAGAAGCTTTCTTT. Translating it yields CSVTTGEAFF. V and J are TRBV29-1 and TRBJ1-1; a possible D gene is TRBD1 (6 bases). Germline V gives CDR1 SQVTM, CDR2 ANQGSEA. Trimming shortened V by 5 bases and J by 8 bases, and 9 bases separated the two germline ends. The CDR3 extends over 10 amino acids.

The chain carries TRBV10-1 and TRBJ1-4; D perhaps matches TRBD1 (5 bases). V lost 0 bases and J 4 bases, leaving 18 bases between the germline ends. Germline V gene sequence: CDR1 WNHNN, CDR2 SYGVQD (reference sequence). This CDR3 comprises 18 residues. The CDR3 region has the DNA TGCGCCAGCAGTGAGTCGAGGATTTCCAAAAGGGGTAATGAAAAACTGTTTTTT. This gives the protein CASSESRISKRGNEKLFF.

This sequence joins TRBV24-1 and TRBJ2-3; 7 positions match TRBD2. Germline CDR1 is KGHDR and CDR2 is SFDVKD. The CDR3 covers 13 residues. V lost 7 bases to trimming and J lost 2 bases; unmatched junction nucleotides: 2. CDR3 protein: CATSGGNTDTQYF. Here the CDR3 DNA reads TGTGCCACCAGCGGGGGGAACACAGATACGCAGTATTTT.

The V and J genes are TRBV7-2 and TRBJ2-7, with TRBD2 as a possible D gene (6 bases). In germline, CDR1 is SGHTA, CDR2 FQGNSA. The CDR3 loop spans 15 amino acids. V shed 6 bases and J shed 2 bases, with 17 bases lying between them. CDR3 in DNA: TGTGCCAGCAGAAAAAATCCGGGACTGGCCTACGAGCAGTACTTC. Its translation: CASRKNPGLAYEQYF.

V gene TRBV6-5 combines with J gene TRBJ2-4, with 10 positions matching TRBD1. This CDR3 is 13 amino acids long. V lost 6 bases and J lost 12; bases outside the gene matches: 8. CDR1 is MNHEY, CDR2 SVGAGI, per germline. CDR3 sequence (DNA): TGTGCCAGCAGACGACAGGGGGCCCGGGGTCAGTACTTC. Translating gives CASRRQGARGQYF.

A few counts support this clone. The rearrangement links TRBV5-4 to TRBJ2-4, with a possible D match to TRBD1 (6 bases). V lost 0 bases and J 7 bases, leaving 8 bases between the germline ends. The V gene's germline CDR1 is SGHNT and CDR2 YYREEE (reference sequence). The CDR3 spans 13 residues. The CDR3 sequence: CASSLEQGNIQYF. CDR3 nucleotide sequence: TGTGCCAGCAGCTTGGAGCAGGGGAACATTCAGTACTTC.

The chain combines TRBV5-1 with TRBJ2-2; tentatively, D is TRBD1 (5 bases). Germline V gene sequence: CDR1 SGHRS, CDR2 YFSETQ. CDR3 length: 16 residues. V gave up 1 base and J gave up 3 bases, with 13 bases separating them. The CDR3 loop is CASSLFGARDTGELFF. The CDR3 DNA reads as TGCGCCAGCAGCTTGTTTGGGGCTCGGGACACCGGGGAGCTGTTTTTT.

The chain joins TRBV27 to TRBJ2-7; D is perhaps TRBD2 (6 bases). The ends were cut back, 4 bases at V and 4 bases at J, with 17 bases in the middle. Per germline, CDR1 MNHEY and CDR2 SMNVEV (reference sequence). This CDR3 is 15 amino acids long. CDR3 residues: CASSSSGAIQYEQYF. The CDR3 bases are TGTGCCAGCAGTTCCTCGGGAGCCATTCAATACGAGCAGTACTTC.

The chain links TRBV19 to TRBJ2-1, with 8 bases identical to TRBD1. The CDR3 totals 16 residues. Germline CDR1 and CDR2: LNHDA and SQIVND (reference sequence). J was trimmed by 5 bases and V by 4 bases; bases with no gene match: 10. The CDR3 nucleotides are TGTGCCAGTAGTAGGTCGCGGACAGGGATTGACAATGAGCAGTTCTTC. It yields the protein CASSRSRTGIDNEQFF.